This T cell receptor beta chain derives from a study of CDR3 diversity in severe acne. This CDR3 is 13 amino acids long. Germline-derived CDR1 and CDR2 are ENHRY and SYGVKD. V was cut by 5 bases and J by 4 bases, with 11 bases left in between. TCRdb redid the calling of the PCR reads with MiXCR, one entry per CDR3 protein. The table shows 97,000 or so distinct CDR3 sequences, with 51% occurring only once. Sequenced input: blood. The source of this sequence is a male donor with acne. This chain uses TRBV10-3 with TRBJ1-2, with D maybe TRBD1 (5 bases). This CDR3 is CAISWGSRYGYTF. CDR3 coding DNA: TGTGCCATCAGTTGGGGGTCTCGCTATGGCTACACCTTC.